This TCR beta chain is from a study of early stage breast cancer tumors (dated by TCRdb to 2016 to 2017). Looking at the study overall: Of the 15 or so invasive breast tumors, eleven to twelve were found to be estrogen receptor-positive, progesterone receptor-positive and HER2-negative. About 70% of the 12 ER+/PR+/HER2- tumors were invasive ductal carcinomas, while the other four were invasive lobular carcinomas. A read coverage of roughly 10-fold per sample was achieved on average. The samples as a whole yielded some 2,700,000 detected templates, corresponding to around 1,100,000 unique clonotypes.

Reading the germline V gene gives CDR1 SGHRS and CDR2 YFSETQ. V and J are truncated by 7 bases and 4 bases respectively, leaving an intervening sequence of 9 bases. From its cysteine to its phenylalanine, the CDR3 spans 12 amino acids. Only the CDR3 region is kept as DNA, spanning 36 bases read in frame from base 1. The full study reports these points: Sequencing bulk genomic DNA from unsorted cells could not capture chain pairing or functional markers like CD4, CD8 and FOXP3. Enriched TCRB sequences shared across patients were mostly commonly generated sequences, unlikely to play an important role in the tumor microenvironment. Repertoires from blood and normal breast were more alike than repertoires from blood and tumor, and in about 90% of the 16 patients, comparing each tissue with blood separated tumor from normal. Compared with adjacent normal breast tissue, tumors had roughly 2.5-fold higher T cell density and higher clonality. The small cohort size prevented analysis by tumor subtype.

The study profiled bulk TCR beta-chain repertoires in matched peripheral blood, tumor and adjacent normal breast tissue taken from fewer than 20 patients with early-stage breast cancer. Before surgery, whole blood (roughly 5-11 mL) was collected into EDTA tubes and processed within 2 hours. Ficoll-Paque centrifugation in SepMate-50 tubes was used to isolate peripheral blood mononuclear cells. For storage in liquid nitrogen, PBMCs were cryopreserved as aliquots of about 2 to 4.5 million cells in approximately 90% FBS with around 10% DMSO. The Qiagen AllPrep DNA/RNA Mini kit was used for genomic DNA extraction. Each sample was amplified as two independent genomic DNA replicates: around 0.45 ug for blood and around 1.5 ug for tumor or normal breast. TCRB sequencing of genomic DNA was carried out with the ImmunoSeq Intro kit according to the manufacturer's instructions. Multiplex PCR ran roughly 34 cycles with proprietary primers and spike-in control sequences for absolute quantification. Single-end 150-bp reads were used to sequence an 87-bp fragment spanning the CDR3 plus the flanking V and J genes. Each lane of an Illumina MiSeq using version 3.0 chemistry carried seven multiplexed samples, with two replicates per sample. For the original study's pipeline: Raw data were processed by the vendor's proprietary pipeline, with both replicates merged into one result per sample. Clonotypes were defined as productive rearrangements sharing the V-gene family, CDR3 amino acid sequence and J-gene segment. Clonality was calculated as 1 minus the normalized Shannon entropy (Pielou evenness) of TCRB abundances. To estimate T cell density, the total number of templates was divided by the number of input cells, which was inferred from the amount of DNA input. Recon, run with its default parameters, was used to estimate overall repertoire diversity and clonality. A clonotype was considered tumor-enriched if its abundance in tumor exceeded 0.1% and was at least 32-fold higher than its abundance in normal breast. TCRdb obtained this table from immuneACCESS and retained in-frame rearrangements with V and J assigned. These tables miss some clones; where compared with another copy, unresolved V genes account for less than half of the shortfall, and the remainder is unexplained. The DNA was the basis for D and trimming; V, J and clone size are from that table. The sample yields tens of thousands of clones; 78% were counted once. Just under 3.5% of the sample is held by the ten biggest clonotypes.

This clone has just one count. Its antigen remains unidentified. No base qualities exist here, and no much larger clone lies one base off it. The sequence was collected from a person aged 35-50 years with breast cancer. The chain is assembled from TRBV5-1 and TRBJ2-1; D gene: possibly TRBD2, on 6 matching bases. The specimen sequenced was blood. The CDR3 amino acid sequence is: CASSGEYNEQFF. The nucleotide sequence reads as follows: TGCGCCAGCTCGGGGGAGTACAATGAGCAGTTCTTC.